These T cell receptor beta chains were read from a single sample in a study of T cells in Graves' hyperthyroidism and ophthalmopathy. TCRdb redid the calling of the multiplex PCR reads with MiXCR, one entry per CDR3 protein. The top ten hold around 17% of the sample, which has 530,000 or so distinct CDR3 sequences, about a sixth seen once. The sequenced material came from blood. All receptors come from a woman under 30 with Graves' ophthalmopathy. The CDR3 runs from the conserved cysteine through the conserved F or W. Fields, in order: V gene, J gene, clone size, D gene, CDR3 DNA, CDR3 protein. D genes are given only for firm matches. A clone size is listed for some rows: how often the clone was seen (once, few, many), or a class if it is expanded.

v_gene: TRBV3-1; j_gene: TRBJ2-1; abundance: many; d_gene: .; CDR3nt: TGTGCCAGCAGCCAAGGAAAGGGGCCTAACAATGAGCAGTTCTTC; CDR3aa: CASSQGKGPNNEQFF
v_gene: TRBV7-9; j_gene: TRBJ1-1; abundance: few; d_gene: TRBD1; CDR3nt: TGTGCCAGCAGCACGCGACAGGGCGAAAACACTGAAGCTTTCTTT; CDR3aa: CASSTRQGENTEAFF
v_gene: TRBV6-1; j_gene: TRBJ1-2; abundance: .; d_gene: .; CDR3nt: TGTGCCAGCAGTGAATGGAACTCACGATCCTATGGCTACACCTTC; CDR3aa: CASSEWNSRSYGYTF
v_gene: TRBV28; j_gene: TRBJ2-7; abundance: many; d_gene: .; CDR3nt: TGTGCCAGCAGTTTCACGAGGGGGTACGAGCAGTACTTC; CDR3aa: CASSFTRGYEQYF
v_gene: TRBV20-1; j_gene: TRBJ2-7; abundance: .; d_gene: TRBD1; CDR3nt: TGCAGTGGCCGGGACAGGGGTTACGAGCAGTACTTC; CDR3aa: CSGRDRGYEQYF
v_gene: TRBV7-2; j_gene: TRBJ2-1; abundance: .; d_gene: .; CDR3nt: TGCGCCAGCAGCCCCGGTCCCTCCGGGAGCTCCTACAATGAGCAGTTCTTC; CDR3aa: CASSPGPSGSSYNEQFF
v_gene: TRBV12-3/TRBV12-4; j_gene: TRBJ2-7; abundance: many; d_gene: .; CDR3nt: TGTGCCAGCAGTTTTCGGGGCCTCTACGAGCAGTACTTC; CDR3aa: CASSFRGLYEQYF
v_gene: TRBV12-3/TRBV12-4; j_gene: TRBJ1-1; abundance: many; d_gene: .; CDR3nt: TGTGCCAGCAATCAGGGCGGGGGATGGAACACTGAAGCTTTCTTT; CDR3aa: CASNQGGGWNTEAFF
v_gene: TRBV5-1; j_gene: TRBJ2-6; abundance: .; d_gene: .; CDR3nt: TGCGCCAGCAGCTTAGACAACTCTGGGGCCAACGTCCTGACTTTC; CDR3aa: CASSLDNSGANVLTF
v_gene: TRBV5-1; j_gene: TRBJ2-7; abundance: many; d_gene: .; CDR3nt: TGCGCCAGCAGCTTGTGGGGCGACTCCTACGAGCAGTACTTC; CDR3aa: CASSLWGDSYEQYF
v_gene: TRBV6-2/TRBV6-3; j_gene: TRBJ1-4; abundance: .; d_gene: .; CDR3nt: TGTGCCAGCAGAGGGGACGGCAATGAAAAACTGTTTTTT; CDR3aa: CASRGDGNEKLFF
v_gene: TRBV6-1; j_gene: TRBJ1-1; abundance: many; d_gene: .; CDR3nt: TGTGCCAGCAGGGGCCCACAGGGCAACACTGAAGCTTTCTTT; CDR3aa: CASRGPQGNTEAFF
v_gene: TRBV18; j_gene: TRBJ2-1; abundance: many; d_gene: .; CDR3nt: TGTGCCAGCTCACCACGGCGTAACGACGAGCAGTTCTTC; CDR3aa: CASSPRRNDEQFF
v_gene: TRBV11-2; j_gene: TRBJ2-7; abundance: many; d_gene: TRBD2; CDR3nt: TGTGCCAGCAGCTTAGATCCTAGCGGGAGGGGTGAGCAGTACTTC; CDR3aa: CASSLDPSGRGEQYF
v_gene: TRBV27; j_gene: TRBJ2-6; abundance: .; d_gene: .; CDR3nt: TGTGCCAGCAGTTATGGCACCAATCGGCTCTCTGGGGCCGACGTCCTGACTTTC; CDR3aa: CASSYGTNRLSGADVLTF
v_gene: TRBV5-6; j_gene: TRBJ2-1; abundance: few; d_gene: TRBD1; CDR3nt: TGTGCCAGCAGGGGACAGGGCGACGACTTCGTTGAGCAGTTCTTC; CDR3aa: CASRGQGDDFVEQFF
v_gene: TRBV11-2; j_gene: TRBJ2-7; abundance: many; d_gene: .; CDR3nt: TGTGCCAGCAGCTTAGTGTGGGTTCTGGGGAACGAGCAGTACTTC; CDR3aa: CASSLVWVLGNEQYF
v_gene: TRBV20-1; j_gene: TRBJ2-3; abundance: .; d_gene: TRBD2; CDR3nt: TGCAGTCTAGCGGGGATCACAGATACGCAGTATTTT; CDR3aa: CSLAGITDTQYF
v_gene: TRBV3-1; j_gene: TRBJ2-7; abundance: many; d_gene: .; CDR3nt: TGTGCCAGCAGCCCTGTGGACTACGACTACGAGCAGTACTTC; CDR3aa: CASSPVDYDYEQYF
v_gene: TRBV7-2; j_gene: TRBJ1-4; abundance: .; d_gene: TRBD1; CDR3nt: TGTGCCAGCAGCCAAGGACAGGGACCCATTAATGAAAAACTGTTTTTT; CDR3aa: CASSQGQGPINEKLFF
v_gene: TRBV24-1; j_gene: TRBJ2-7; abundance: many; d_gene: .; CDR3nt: TGTGCCACCAGTGACCCAAACACCTACGAGCAGTACTTC; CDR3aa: CATSDPNTYEQYF
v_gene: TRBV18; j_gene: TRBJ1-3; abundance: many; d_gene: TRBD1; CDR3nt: TGTGCCAGCTCACCACGACAGGGGGCATTTGGAAACACCATATATTTT; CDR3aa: CASSPRQGAFGNTIYF
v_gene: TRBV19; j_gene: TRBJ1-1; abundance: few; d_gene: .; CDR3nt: TGTGCCAGTATTCCCTTTGGACGTACGAACACTGAAGCTTTCTTT; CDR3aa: CASIPFGRTNTEAFF
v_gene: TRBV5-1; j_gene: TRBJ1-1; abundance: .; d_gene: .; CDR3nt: TGCGCCAGCAGCTTGGTGACAGCATTAAACACTGAAGCTTTCTTT; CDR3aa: CASSLVTALNTEAFF
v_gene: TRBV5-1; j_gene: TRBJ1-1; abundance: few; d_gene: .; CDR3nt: TGCGCCAGCAAAGAAGGGCGCACTGAAGCTTTCTTT; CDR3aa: CASKEGRTEAFF
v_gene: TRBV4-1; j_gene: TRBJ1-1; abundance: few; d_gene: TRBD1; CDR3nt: TGCGCCAGCAGCCAAGCCGGGACAGGCGGCCCTGAAGCTTTCTTT; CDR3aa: CASSQAGTGGPEAFF
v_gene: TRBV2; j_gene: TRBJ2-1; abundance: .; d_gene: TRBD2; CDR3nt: TGTGCCAGCGGTAACCTCGGGGGAGGGGTGCCCAATGAGCAGTTCTTC; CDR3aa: CASGNLGGGVPNEQFF
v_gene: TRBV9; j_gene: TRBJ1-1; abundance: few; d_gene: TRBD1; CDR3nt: TGTGCCAGCAGCCAAAGCACAGGGGGAATTGGTGAAGCTTTCTTT; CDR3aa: CASSQSTGGIGEAFF
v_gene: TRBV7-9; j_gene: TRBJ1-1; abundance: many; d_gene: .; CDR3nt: TGTGCCAGCAGCTTAAGCTCGAGCAACACTGAAGCTTTCTTT; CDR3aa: CASSLSSSNTEAFF
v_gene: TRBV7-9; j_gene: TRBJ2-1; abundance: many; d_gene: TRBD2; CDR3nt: TGTGCCAGCAGAGAGTTAGCGGGTCCGGACAATGAGCAGTTCTTC; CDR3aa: CASRELAGPDNEQFF
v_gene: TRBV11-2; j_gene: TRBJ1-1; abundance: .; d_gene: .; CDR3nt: TGTGCCAGCAGCATCCACCAAAGGGGGAACACTGAAGCTTTCTTT; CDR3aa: CASSIHQRGNTEAFF
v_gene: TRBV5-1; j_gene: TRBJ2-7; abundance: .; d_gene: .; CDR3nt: TGCGCCAGCAGCCCCGACGGATTTTACGAGCAGTACTTC; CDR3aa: CASSPDGFYEQYF
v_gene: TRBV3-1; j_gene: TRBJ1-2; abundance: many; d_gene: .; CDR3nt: TGTGCCAGCAGCCAAGAGGCAGGGCGCGGCTACACCTTC; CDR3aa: CASSQEAGRGYTF
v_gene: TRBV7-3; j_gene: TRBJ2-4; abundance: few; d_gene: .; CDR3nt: TGTGCCAGCAGCTTAGACCCTCAAAACATTCAGTACTTC; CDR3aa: CASSLDPQNIQYF
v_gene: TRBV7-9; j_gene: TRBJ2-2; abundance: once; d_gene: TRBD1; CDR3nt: TGTGCCAGCAGCGGATGGACAGGGGCGATCACCGGGGAGCTGTTTTTT; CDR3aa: CASSGWTGAITGELFF
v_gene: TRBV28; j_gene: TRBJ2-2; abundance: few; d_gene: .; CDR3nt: TGTGCCAGCAGTTTATGGACGATACGGGACACCGGGGAGCTGTTTTTT; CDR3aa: CASSLWTIRDTGELFF
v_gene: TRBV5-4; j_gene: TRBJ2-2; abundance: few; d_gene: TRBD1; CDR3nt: TGTGCCAGCAGCAAAAGTCCCGGGACAGGGACCGGGGAGCTGTTTTTT; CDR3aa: CASSKSPGTGTGELFF
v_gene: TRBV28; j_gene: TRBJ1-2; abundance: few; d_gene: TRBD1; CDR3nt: TGTGCCAGCAGTCCCCCCCCGGGACAGGCCACTTATAACTATGGCTACACCTTC; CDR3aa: CASSPPPGQATYNYGYTF
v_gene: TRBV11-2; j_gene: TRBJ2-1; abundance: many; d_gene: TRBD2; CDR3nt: TGTGCCAGCAGCCGTGGGCTAGCGGGTTCCTACAATGAGCAGTTCTTC; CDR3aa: CASSRGLAGSYNEQFF
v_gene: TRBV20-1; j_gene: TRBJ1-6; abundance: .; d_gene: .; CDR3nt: TGCAGTGCTAGCCCTCGGCAGGGGAGGAATTCACCCCTCCACTTT; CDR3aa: CSASPRQGRNSPLHF
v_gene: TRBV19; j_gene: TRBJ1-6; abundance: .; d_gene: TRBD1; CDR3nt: TGTGCCACGGGACAGGTGTTAAATTCACCCCTCCACTTT; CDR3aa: CATGQVLNSPLHF